The rows below give T cell receptor beta chains drawn from one sample of a study of blood T cell repertoires in COVID-19. Repertoires were generated with immunoSEQ multiplex PCR, while TCRdb's copy carries only in-frame clones and drops some. The sample holds almost 250,000 clones; around 89% are singletons and the top ten take approximately 4.1%. The sequenced material came from PBMCs or T cells enriched from blood (not recorded which). The receptors were sampled from a woman in her twenties or thirties who had recovered from COVID-19. The CDR3 runs from the conserved cysteine through the conserved F or W. Fields, in order: D gene, V gene, J gene, clone size, CDR3 protein, CDR3 DNA. A D gene is named only where the DNA matches it firmly. The size entry is marked missing in some rows and otherwise reads once, few, many or a size class.

-	TRBV2	TRBJ1-4	-	CASSGSTLSNEKLFF	TGTGCCAGCAGTGGGTCCACCCTCAGTAATGAAAAACTGTTTTTT
TRBD2	TRBV20-1	TRBJ2-7	-	CSASGVIAGVNSYEQYF	TGCAGTGCTAGTGGGGTAATTGCGGGAGTAAATTCCTACGAGCAGTACTTC
-	TRBV28	TRBJ1-1	once	CASSFYGAPEAFF	TGTGCCAGCAGTTTTTATGGGGCCCCTGAAGCTTTCTTT
TRBD1	TRBV7-9	TRBJ1-2	-	CASSLPSDRDGYTF	TGTGCCAGCAGCTTACCTTCGGACAGGGACGGCTACACCTTC
-	TRBV7-9	TRBJ1-5	-	CASSPEGTRSNQPQHF	TGTGCCAGCAGCCCAGAGGGGACACGAAGCAATCAGCCCCAGCATTTT
TRBD1	TRBV29-1	TRBJ2-3	-	CSVYRGTGKDTQYF	TGCAGCGTTTACAGGGGGACAGGGAAAGATACGCAGTATTTT
-	TRBV28	TRBJ1-2	-	CASSPPGGRENGYTF	TGTGCCAGCAGTCCCCCCGGGGGGCGCGAGAATGGCTACACCTTC
TRBD1	TRBV3-1/TRBV3-2	TRBJ2-1	-	CASSPGTGVNNEQFF	TGTGCCAGCTCCCCCGGGACAGGGGTGAACAATGAGCAGTTCTTC
-	TRBV15	TRBJ1-2	once	CATSRQTGDYGYTF	TGTGCCACCAGCAGGCAGACAGGAGACTATGGCTACACCTTC
TRBD2	TRBV4-1	TRBJ2-1	few	CASSLYWRENEQFF	TGCGCCAGTTCGCTATACTGGCGGGAGAATGAGCAGTTCTTC
-	TRBV7-9	TRBJ1-6	few	CASSLDRSSYNSPLHF	TGTGCCAGCAGCTTAGACAGGAGCTCCTATAATTCACCCCTCCACTTT
-	TRBV7-2	TRBJ1-1	-	CASSPWGGSMNTEAFF	TGTGCCAGCAGCCCTTGGGGGGGCAGTATGAACACTGAAGCTTTCTTT
-	TRBV30	TRBJ1-1	-	CAWVGTMNTEAFF	TGTGCCTGGGTCGGTACGATGAACACTGAAGCTTTCTTT
-	TRBV7-7	TRBJ2-2	once	CAITMGGTTGELFF	TGTGCTATCACCATGGGGGGAACCACCGGGGAGCTGTTTTTT
-	TRBV7-9	TRBJ1-1	-	CASSKGPGHLNTEAFF	TGTGCCAGCAGCAAAGGACCGGGACACCTTAACACTGAAGCTTTCTTT
-	TRBV19	TRBJ1-3	-	CASSALEGSSGYF	TGTGCCAGTAGTGCGCTGGAGGGAAGCTCGGGATATTTT
-	TRBV30	TRBJ1-1	-	CAWRSHPVLGYRTEAFF	TGTGCCTGGAGATCGCACCCCGTGCTCGGTTACAGAACTGAAGCTTTCTTT
-	TRBV7-9	TRBJ2-4	-	CASSLNQGIQYF	TGTGCCAGCAGCTTAAATCAGGGCATTCAGTACTTC
TRBD1	TRBV2	TRBJ1-2	-	CASEGDRVKYGYTF	TGTGCCAGCGAAGGGGACAGGGTGAAATATGGCTACACCTTC
TRBD1	TRBV5-1	TRBJ1-1	-	CASSLVGQGETEAFF	TGCGCCAGCAGCTTGGTGGGACAGGGGGAGACTGAAGCTTTCTTT
TRBD2	TRBV9	TRBJ2-4	-	CASSVDQREWEIQYF	TGTGCCAGCAGCGTAGATCAGCGGGAGTGGGAGATTCAGTACTTC
TRBD1	TRBV28	TRBJ1-6	-	CASSRQGGNSPLHF	TGTGCCAGCAGTAGACAGGGTGGGAATTCACCCCTCCACTTT
-	TRBV19	TRBJ1-1	-	CASNRPRVGLAEAFF	TGTGCCAGTAATCGACCCCGGGTGGGTTTGGCTGAAGCTTTCTTT
-	TRBV3-1/TRBV3-2	TRBJ1-1	-	CASSLLRGTEAFF	TGTGCCAGCAGCCTTTTGCGAGGCACTGAAGCTTTCTTT
-	TRBV3-1/TRBV3-2	TRBJ1-1	-	CASSQMPGLNTEAFF	TGTGCCAGCAGCCAAATGCCGGGTTTGAACACTGAAGCTTTCTTT
TRBD2	TRBV29-1	TRBJ2-2	-	CSVYWVRGAGELFF	TGCAGCGTATACTGGGTTCGGGGGGCCGGGGAGCTGTTTTTT
-	TRBV2	TRBJ1-5	-	CASTLEGNQPQHF	TGTGCCAGCACCCTGGAGGGAAATCAGCCCCAGCATTTT
TRBD2	TRBV6-5	TRBJ2-4	-	CASSLRGTSGTLIQYF	TGTGCCAGCAGTTTGAGGGGGACTAGCGGGACCCTCATTCAGTACTTC